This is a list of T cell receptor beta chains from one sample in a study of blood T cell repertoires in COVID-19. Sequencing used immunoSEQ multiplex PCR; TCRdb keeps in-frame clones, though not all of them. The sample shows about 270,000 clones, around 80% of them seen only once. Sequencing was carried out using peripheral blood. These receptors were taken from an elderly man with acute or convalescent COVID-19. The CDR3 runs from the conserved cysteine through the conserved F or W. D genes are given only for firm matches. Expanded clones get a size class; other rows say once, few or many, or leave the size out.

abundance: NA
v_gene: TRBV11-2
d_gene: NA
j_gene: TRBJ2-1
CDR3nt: TGTGCCAGCAGCTTAGATTTGGCTTCCAATGAGCAGTTCTTC
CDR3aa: CASSLDLASNEQFF

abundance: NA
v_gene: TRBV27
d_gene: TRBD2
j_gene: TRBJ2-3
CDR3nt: TGTGCCAGCAGTTTAGGGAGGGGCACAGATACGCAGTATTTT
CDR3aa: CASSLGRGTDTQYF

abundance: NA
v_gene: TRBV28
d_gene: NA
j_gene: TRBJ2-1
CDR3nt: TGTGCCAGCAGAGGTAGCCTTTTGGGGGCGCGGAATGAGCAGTTCTTC
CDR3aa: CASRGSLLGARNEQFF

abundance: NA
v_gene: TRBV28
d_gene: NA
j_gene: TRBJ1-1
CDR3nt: TGTGCCAGCAGTTTTCAGGGGTGGAACACTGAAGCTTTCTTT
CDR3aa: CASSFQGWNTEAFF

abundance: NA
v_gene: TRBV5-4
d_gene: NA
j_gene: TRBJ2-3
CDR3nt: TGTGCCAGCAGCTCCAGCGTCTCCCAGGGGGGTACGCAGTATTTT
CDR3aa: CASSSSVSQGGTQYF

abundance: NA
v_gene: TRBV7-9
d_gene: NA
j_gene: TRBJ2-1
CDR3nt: TGTGCCAGCAGCTTGGACTTACTATCGAAGCAGTTCTTC
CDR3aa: CASSLDLLSKQFF

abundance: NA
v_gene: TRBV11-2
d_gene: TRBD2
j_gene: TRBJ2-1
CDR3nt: TGTGCCAGCAGCTTCACTAGCGGGGGGCCAAATGAGCAGTTCTTC
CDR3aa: CASSFTSGGPNEQFF

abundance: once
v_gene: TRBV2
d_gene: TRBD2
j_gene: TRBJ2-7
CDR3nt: TGTGCCAGCAGTGGGACTAGCGGGGGATTCGAGCAGTACTTC
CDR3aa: CASSGTSGGFEQYF

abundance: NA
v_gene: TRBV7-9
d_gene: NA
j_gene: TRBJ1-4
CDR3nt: TGTGCCACGAACAGGGATGTTATAGGAACTAATGAAAAACTGTTTTTT
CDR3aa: CATNRDVIGTNEKLFF

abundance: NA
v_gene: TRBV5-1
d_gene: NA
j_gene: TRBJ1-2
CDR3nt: TGCGCCAGCAGCTTGGAGGCGGCAAACTATGGCTACACCTTC
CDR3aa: CASSLEAANYGYTF

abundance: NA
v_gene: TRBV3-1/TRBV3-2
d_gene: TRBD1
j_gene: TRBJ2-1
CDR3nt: TGTGCCAGCAGCCCTCCGGGACAGGGAGGCAATGAGCAGTTCTTC
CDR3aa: CASSPPGQGGNEQFF

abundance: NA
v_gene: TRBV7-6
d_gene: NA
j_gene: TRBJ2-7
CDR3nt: TGTGCCAGCAGCTTAGGGCAGGGAAGACCCTACGAGCAGTACTTC
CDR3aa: CASSLGQGRPYEQYF

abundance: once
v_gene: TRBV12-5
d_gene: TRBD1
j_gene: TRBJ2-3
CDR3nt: TGTGCTAGTGGTTTAACAGGGGCAGGAGATACGCAGTATTTT
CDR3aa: CASGLTGAGDTQYF

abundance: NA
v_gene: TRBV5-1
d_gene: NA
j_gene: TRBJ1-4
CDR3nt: TGCGCCAGCAGTAGAGAACTTGCAACTAATGAAAAACTGTTTTTT
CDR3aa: CASSRELATNEKLFF

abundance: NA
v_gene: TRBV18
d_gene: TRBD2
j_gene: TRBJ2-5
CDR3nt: TGTGCCAGCTCACCGGGAGCGGGAGGAGAGACCCAGTACTTC
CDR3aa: CASSPGAGGETQYF

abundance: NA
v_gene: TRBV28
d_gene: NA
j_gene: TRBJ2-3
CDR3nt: TGTGCCAGCAGTTTAATGGGGTTTGGGGGGGATACGCAGTATTTT
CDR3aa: CASSLMGFGGDTQYF

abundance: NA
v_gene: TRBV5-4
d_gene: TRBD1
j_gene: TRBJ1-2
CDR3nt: TGTGCCAGCAGCTTGGACGACAGGGGGCGCCATGGCTACACCTTC
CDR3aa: CASSLDDRGRHGYTF

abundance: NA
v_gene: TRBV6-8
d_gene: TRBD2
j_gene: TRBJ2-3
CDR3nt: TGTGCCAGCAGTTACTCGTGTCAAGTACTAGCGGGGGGGCCCGACACAGATACGCAGTATTTT
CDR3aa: CASSYSCQVLAGGPDTDTQYF

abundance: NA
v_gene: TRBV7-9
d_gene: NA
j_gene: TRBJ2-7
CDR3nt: TGTGCCAGCAGCTGGGGGCGCGAGCAGTACTTC
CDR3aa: CASSWGREQYF

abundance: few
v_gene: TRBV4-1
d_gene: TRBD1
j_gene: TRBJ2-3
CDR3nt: TGCGCCAGCAGCCAAAACCCTACACAGGGGCCCACAGATACGCAGTATTTT
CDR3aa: CASSQNPTQGPTDTQYF

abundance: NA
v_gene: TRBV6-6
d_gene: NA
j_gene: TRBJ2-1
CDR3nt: TGTGCCAGCAGTTATGCCAGGGGCAGTTACAATGAGCAGTTCTTC
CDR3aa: CASSYARGSYNEQFF

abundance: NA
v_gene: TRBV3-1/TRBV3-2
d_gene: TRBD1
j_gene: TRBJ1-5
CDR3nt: TGTGCCAGCAGCCAAGACCGGACAGGGCCTCAGCCCCAGCATTTT
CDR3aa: CASSQDRTGPQPQHF

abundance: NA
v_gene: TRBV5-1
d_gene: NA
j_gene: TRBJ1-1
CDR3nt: TGCGCCAGCACTCAAGGAGGACCGAACACTGAAGCTTTCTTT
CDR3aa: CASTQGGPNTEAFF

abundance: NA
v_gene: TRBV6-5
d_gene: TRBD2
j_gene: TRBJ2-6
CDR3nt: TGTGCCAGCAGAACGGGGGGATTGGGGGCCAACGTCCTGACTTTC
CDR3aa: CASRTGGLGANVLTF

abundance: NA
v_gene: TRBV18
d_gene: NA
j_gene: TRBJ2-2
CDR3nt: TGTGCCAGCTCACCGATTAGACGGGAGAACACCGGGGAGCTGTTTTTT
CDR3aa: CASSPIRRENTGELFF

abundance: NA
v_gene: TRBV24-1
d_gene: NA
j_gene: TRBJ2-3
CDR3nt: TGTGCCACCAGTGATTTGCATAAGGTTCCGGGGGGCACAGATACGCAGTATTTT
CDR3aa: CATSDLHKVPGGTDTQYF